What follows are 18 T cell receptor beta chains derived from one specimen sequenced in a study of brain T cells in children with intractable seizures. Here immunoSEQ multiplex PCR was the method, and the copy in TCRdb shows in-frame clones only, minus some. The sample yields about 340,000 clones, approximately 93% seen once. Indicated time point: blood from clinic visit 5 months post-surgery; TSC patient then seizure free. This specimen was peripheral blood, taken less than 6 months after surgery. These receptor sequences come from a boy under two years old with tuberous sclerosis and intractable seizures.

There are a few counts of this clone. The rearrangement links TRBV6-2 or TRBV6-3 to TRBJ2-1; weak D call: TRBD1 (6 bases). CDR3 size: 17 residues. Germline V gene data show CDR1 as MNHEY and CDR2 as SVGEGT. V lost 2 bases and J 2 bases, leaving 16 bases between the germline ends. The CDR3 spells CASSYRNRASPYNEQFF. CDR3 sequence (DNA): TGTGCCAGCAGTTACCGGAACAGGGCAAGTCCCTACAATGAGCAGTTCTTC.

This chain uses TRBV4-1 with TRBJ2-7; TRBD1 or TRBD2 may be the D gene (5 bases each). This CDR3 has 15 residues. Germline CDR1 and CDR2: MGHRA and YSYEKL. The V end lost 4 bases, the J end lost 2 bases, and 15 bases lay between the germline ends. The CDR3 bases are TGCGCCAGCAGCCGACAAGAAGGGACCCCCTACGAGCAGTACTTC. It translates to CASSRQEGTPYEQYF.

The J gene is TRBJ2-1, the V gene TRBV13; 13 positions match TRBD2. CDR3 length: 15 residues. V lost 8 bases, J lost 1 base, and 2 bases stayed unmatched. The germline V gene encodes CDR1 PRHDT and CDR2 FYEKMQ (reference sequence). Written as DNA, the CDR3 is TGTGCCAGCCTGGGACTAGCGGGGTCCTACAATGAGCAGTTCTTC. It yields the protein CASLGLAGSYNEQFF.

This CDR3 reads CASSPGTSRTDTQYF. The CDR3 coding sequence is TGTGCCAGCAGTCCCGGGACTAGCCGCACAGATACGCAGTATTTT. This rearrangement joins TRBV6-5 to TRBJ2-3; 9 bases align to TRBD2. This CDR3 spans 15 amino acids. V lost 5 bases, J lost 1 base, and 4 bases stayed unmatched. Germline CDR1 reads MNHEY; CDR2 reads SVGAGI.

This clone occurred a few times. DNA for the CDR3: TGTGCCAGCAGTCCCCTAGGAATGGTCTCCGAGCAGTACTTC. Translating gives CASSPLGMVSEQYF. V usage is TRBV6-6 and J usage is TRBJ2-7; the D is unclear. Germline assignment: CDR1 MNHNY and CDR2 SVGAGI (reference sequence). There are 14 residues in the CDR3. V gave up 5 bases and J gave up 6 bases, with 17 bases separating them.

This clone has just one count. The chain is built from TRBV7-3 and TRBJ1-1; D call uncertain. In germline, CDR1 is SGHTA, CDR2 FQGTGA. The CDR3 is made up of 13 amino acids. The V and J ends lost 4 bases and 2 bases respectively, with 8 bases between them. The CDR3 DNA sequence: TGTGCCAGCAGCTCCTCCCCAAACACTGAAGCTTTCTTT. This gives the protein CASSSSPNTEAFF.

The chain recombines TRBV12-3 or TRBV12-4 with TRBJ1-1; unclear D gene. The V end was cut by 1 base, the J end by 4 bases, with 4 bases between. CDR3 size: 12 residues. The CDR3 coding sequence is TGTGCCAGCAGTTTAGTCTCCACTGAAGCTTTCTTT. As protein: CASSLVSTEAFF.

This chain uses TRBV5-6 with TRBJ2-1, with TRBD1 as a possible D gene (5 bases). V was cut by 2 bases and J by 9 bases, with 15 bases left in between. The CDR3 consists of 14 residues. In germline, CDR1 is SGHDT, CDR2 YYEEEE. This CDR3 is CASSFGFRGSEQFF. CDR3 coding DNA: TGTGCCAGCAGCTTCGGTTTTAGGGGCAGTGAGCAGTTCTTC.

The chain recombines TRBV7-2 with TRBJ1-2; possible D gene TRBD1, 5 bases. This CDR3 is 15 amino acids long. V lost 0 bases to trimming and J lost 2 bases, with 10 bases between them. Germline-derived CDR1 and CDR2 are SGHTA and FQGNSA. CDR3 coding DNA: TGTGCCAGCAGCTTAGCGGGGACGGGAAACTATGGCTACACCTTC. Protein sequence: CASSLAGTGNYGYTF.

The chain links TRBV7-9 to TRBJ2-1; the D gene is possibly TRBD1 (6 bases). CDR1 is SEHNR and CDR2 is FQNEAQ in the germline V gene (reference sequence). The V gene lost 5 bases and the J gene lost 12 bases, with 17 bases spanning the gap. The CDR3 is 13 amino acids. CDR3 sequence reads: CASSQDRQPGQFF. Here the CDR3 DNA reads TGTGCCAGCAGCCAAGACAGGCAGCCTGGGCAGTTCTTC.

The rearrangement uses TRBV4-2 and TRBJ1-1; the D is unclear. V shed 2 bases and J shed 3 bases, with 10 bases lying between them. CDR1 and CDR2 (germline): LGHNA, YNFKEQ. The CDR3 length is 14 residues. CDR3 protein: CASSQLPRDTEAFF. The CDR3 DNA is TGTGCCAGCAGCCAACTGCCGAGGGACACTGAAGCTTTCTTT.

The chain uses TRBV29-1 and TRBJ2-1; D might be TRBD2 (5 bases). The CDR3 covers 14 residues. Trimming left V 1 base short and J 6 bases short, with 13 bases between. CDR1 SQVTM and CDR2 ANQGSEA come from the germline V gene. The CDR3 sequence: CSVEGVFGINEQFF. DNA for the CDR3: TGCAGCGTTGAAGGGGTATTCGGGATCAATGAGCAGTTCTTC.

This clone showed up just a few times. V is TRBV7-9 and J is TRBJ1-5, with no clear D. Trimming took off 6 bases at V and 2 bases at J, with 5 bases between the two ends. Germline values: CDR1 SEHNR, CDR2 FQNEAQ (reference sequence). This CDR3 has 12 residues. The CDR3 loop is CASREGNQPQHF. CDR3 in DNA: TGTGCCAGCAGGGAAGGCAATCAGCCCCAGCATTTT.

The sample holds one count of this clone. The chain carries TRBV3-1 (or the pseudogene TRBV3-2) and TRBJ2-7; possibly TRBD1 or TRBD2 for D (5 bases each). Deletions cut 4 bases from V and 6 bases from J, with 10 bases between. The CDR3 runs to 12 residues. Germline V lookup: CDR1 LGHDT, CDR2 YNNKEL (reference sequence). The CDR3 region has the DNA TGTGCCAGCAGCCGGGACCTCTCCGAGCAGTACTTC. Residues: CASSRDLSEQYF.

The rearrangement uses TRBV18 and TRBJ2-1; D remains unclear. The V end lost 2 bases, the J end lost 1 base, and 6 bases lay between the germline ends. This CDR3 is built from 14 residues. The germline V gene has CDR1 KGHSH and CDR2 LQKENI. The DNA for the CDR3 is TGTGCCAGCTCACCAGTGGGTTCCTACAATGAGCAGTTCTTC. It encodes CASSPVGSYNEQFF.

The chain carries TRBV12-3 or TRBV12-4 and TRBJ1-2; unclear D gene. CDR3 length: 12 amino acids. Trimming removed 1 base from V and 4 bases from J, with 4 bases in between. The CDR3 sequence is CASSLDTYGYTF. For the CDR3, the DNA is TGTGCCAGCAGTTTAGACACCTATGGCTACACCTTC.

Note on this clone: Other DNA sequences in this specimen translate into the identical CDR3. This sequence joins TRBV19 and TRBJ1-2; D call uncertain. Between the trimmed V and J ends, which lost 3 bases and 4 bases, there was a span of 6 bases. CDR3 length equals 12 residues. Germline CDR1 and CDR2: LNHDA and SQIVND (reference sequence). CDR3 amino acids: CASSIMGYGYTF. The CDR3 region has the DNA TGTGCCAGTAGTATTATGGGCTATGGCTACACCTTC. The whole variable domain, filled in from reference TRBV19 and TRBJ1-2, reads DGGITQSPKYLFRKEGQNVTLSCEQNLNHDAMYWYRQDPGQGLRLIYYSQIVNDFQKGDIAEGYSVSREKKESFPLTVTSAQKNPTAFYLCASSIMGYGYTFGSGTRLTVV.

V is TRBV6-5 and J is TRBJ1-2; D remains unclear. The V end was cut by 0 bases, the J end by 4 bases, with 9 bases between. There are 14 residues in the CDR3. Germline CDR1 is MNHEY and CDR2 is SVGAGI. The CDR3 spells CASSYSVRVYGYTF. The CDR3 coding sequence is TGTGCCAGCAGTTACTCTGTCCGGGTCTATGGCTACACCTTC.